The T cell receptor beta chain under discussion was sequenced for a study of TIL therapy for anti-PD-1-resistant metastatic lung cancer. As for the study in general: Tumors were harvested before any PD-1/PD-L1 blockade. Tumors carried a median about 1.5 non-synonymous mutations per megabase. Study-wide findings and caveats: The baseline peripheral repertoire was partially replaced by infused TIL clonotypes that later decayed.

The immunoSEQ assay was v3. This table comes from immunoSEQ multiplex PCR, and its TCRdb copy is limited to in-frame clones, with some not included. The data show just under 60,000 clones, with about 73% seen just once and roughly 2% held by the top ten. To note about this clone: Its antigen is still unknown.

Time point noted: pre-treatment sample, taken before nivolumab and TIL therapy. In germline, CDR1 is LNHDA, CDR2 SQIVND (reference sequence). V was shortened by 3 bases and J by 2 bases, with 7 bases between the two germline ends. There are 13 residues in the CDR3. The V gene is TRBV19, the J gene TRBJ2-5; D is uncertain. The TCR comes from a person between 25 and 80 years old with non-small cell lung cancer. Sequenced here: blood, sampled at baseline. The CDR3 bases are TGTGCCAGTAGTATGTGGCGACAAGAGACCCAGTACTTC. Amino acids: CASSMWRQETQYF.